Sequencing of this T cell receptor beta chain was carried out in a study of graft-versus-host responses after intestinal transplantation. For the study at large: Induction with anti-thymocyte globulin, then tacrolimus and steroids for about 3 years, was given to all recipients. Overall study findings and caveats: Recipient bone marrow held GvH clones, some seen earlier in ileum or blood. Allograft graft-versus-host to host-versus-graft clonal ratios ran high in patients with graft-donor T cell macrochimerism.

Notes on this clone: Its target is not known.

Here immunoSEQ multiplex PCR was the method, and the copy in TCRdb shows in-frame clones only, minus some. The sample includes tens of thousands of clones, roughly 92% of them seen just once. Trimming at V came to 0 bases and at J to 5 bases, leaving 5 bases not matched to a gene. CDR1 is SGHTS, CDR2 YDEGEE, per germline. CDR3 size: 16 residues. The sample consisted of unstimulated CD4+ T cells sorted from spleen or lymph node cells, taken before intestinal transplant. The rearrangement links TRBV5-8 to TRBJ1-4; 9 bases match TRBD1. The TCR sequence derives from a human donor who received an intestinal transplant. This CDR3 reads CASSLGTGAPNEKLFF. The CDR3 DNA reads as TGTGCCAGCAGCTTGGGGACAGGGGCCCCAAATGAAAAACTGTTTTTT.